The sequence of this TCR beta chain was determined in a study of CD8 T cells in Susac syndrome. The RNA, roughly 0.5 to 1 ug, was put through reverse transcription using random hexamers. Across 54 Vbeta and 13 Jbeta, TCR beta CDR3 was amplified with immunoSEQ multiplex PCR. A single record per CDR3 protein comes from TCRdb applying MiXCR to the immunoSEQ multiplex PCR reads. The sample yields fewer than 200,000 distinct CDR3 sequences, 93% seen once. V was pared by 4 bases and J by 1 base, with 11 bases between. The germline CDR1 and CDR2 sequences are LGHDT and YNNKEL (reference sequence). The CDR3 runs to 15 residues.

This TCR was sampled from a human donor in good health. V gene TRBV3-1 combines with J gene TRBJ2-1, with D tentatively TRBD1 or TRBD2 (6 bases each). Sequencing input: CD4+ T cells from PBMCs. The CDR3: CASSPGAGSYNEQFF. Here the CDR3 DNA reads TGTGCCAGCAGCCCGGGGGCGGGGTCCTACAATGAGCAGTTCTTC.